This T cell receptor (beta chain) was documented in a study of T cells after yellow fever vaccination (dated by TCRdb to between 2019 and 2020). Broadly, across the study: Libraries from fractions with low cell numbers were prepared with the SMART-Seq v4 Ultra Low Input RNA kit. To follow T-cell clones before and after both primary and booster YFV17D yellow fever vaccination, bulk TCR alpha and beta repertoires underwent longitudinal sequencing. Two healthy male donors, one aged 18 to 30 and one aged 30 to 40 years, were included in the cohort. Bulk PBMC replicates and cell subsets were isolated from blood drawn at multiple timepoints before and after both primary and secondary immunization. The investigation overall reported the following: Computational filtering was needed because FACS-sorted repertoires could contain abundant contaminating clonotypes from the bulk population. After the booster, most clones that had expanded after primary vaccination were detected again (roughly 96% of CD4 and around nine tenths of CD8), suggesting broad maintenance of memory. Compared with the primary T-cell response, the secondary T-cell response was faster but weaker, reaching its peak on day 5 rather than on day 15. A small fraction of clonotypes appeared in both the CD4 and CD8 compartments, likely as a result of convergent recombination. Because only a couple of donors were included in the study, the extent to which the findings can be generalized is limited.

Including cysteine and phenylalanine, the CDR3 has 13 amino acids. Only the CDR3 portion is preserved as DNA: 39 bases, with reading frame beginning at the first base. Ends trimmed: V by 9 bases, J by 4 bases; bases unmatched to a gene: 5. Per the publication, the treatment or condition label means: live attenuated yellow fever vaccine strain. At each blood-draw timepoint, two biological replicates of bulk PBMCs were obtained. A standard Ficoll-Paque protocol was used to isolate PBMCs from peripheral blood. TriZol was used to extract RNA from bulk PBMCs, from CD4 and CD8 fractions, and from dextramer-positive and dextramer-negative fractions. TCR cDNA was synthesized by 5'RACE template switching, through which a universal primer site and unique molecular identifiers were introduced. cDNA synthesis was primed from both the TCR alpha and TCR beta constant segments. Library amplification involved two PCR steps, and the second step added sample barcodes and sequencing adapters. Sequencing of libraries was performed on Illumina HiSeq 2500 (2x100 bp) or NovaSeq (2x150 bp). The study's processing was this. MIGEC was used to demultiplex reads and collapse the reads into UMI consensus sequences, and MiXCR was used for V(D)J alignment. Using edgeR on replicate PBMC samples, clonotypes were called vaccine-responding if FDR was below 0.01 and the log2 fold change was above 5 up to day 15. Each bulk clonotype was labeled CD4 or CD8 based on which sequenced repertoire, CD4 or CD8, contained the clonotype at higher abundance. The raw public reads went through TCRdb reprocessing: fastp at Q25, MiXCR clone calling, in-frame beta chains kept. One record per CDR3 amino acid sequence lists the most common genes and DNA. It is TCRdb's table, rather than the study itself, that gives the V and J calls and clone size. Across this sample there are about 350,000 distinct CDR3 sequences, with roughly 8.6% seen only once. Clones ranked in the top ten supply around 17% of the sample.

As concerns this clonotype: The antigen it binds to is not known. Per-base quality was not reported, and no clone a single base away is much larger than it.

This sequence was found in a man younger than 35 who received the YFV17D yellow fever vaccine. The rearranged chain carries TRBV12-3 or TRBV12-4 and TRBJ2-1, with 8 junctional bases fitting TRBD2. Sequencing was performed on PBMCs, taken about 41 days after the first yellow fever vaccination. The CDR3 region has the sequence CASFEREYNEQFF. The DNA sequence is TGTGCCAGTTTCGAGCGGGAGTACAATGAGCAGTTCTTC.